A single sample gave rise to the 24 T cell receptor beta chains below, sequenced in a study of CD8 T cells in Susac syndrome (dated by TCRdb to between 2018 and 2021). Receptor libraries were prepared by the immunoSEQ multiplex PCR assay. RNA was extracted using the RNeasy kit, and roughly 0.5 to 1 ug of the RNA was reverse transcribed with random hexamers. TCRdb itself trimmed the public reads at Q25 with fastp, ran MiXCR and retained productive beta chains. Every distinct CDR3 protein forms one entry, paired with its most common genes and DNA. The sample has under 200,000 distinct CDR3 sequences on record, roughly 94% of them singletons. The ten top clones hold 0.1% of the sample. The sequenced sample was CD4+ T cells from PBMCs. All receptors derive from a human donor in good health.

CDR3 residues: CASSQDLAGGIYNEQFF. In DNA form, the CDR3 reads TGCGCCAGCAGCCAAGATTTAGCGGGGGGGATTTACAATGAGCAGTTCTTC. The chain combines TRBV4-3 with TRBJ2-1; 11 bases align to TRBD2. The CDR3 contains 17 residues. CDR1 is LGHNA, CDR2 YSLEER, per germline. Trimming removed 0 bases from V and 4 bases from J; junction bases left unmatched: 5.

This chain connects TRBV7-9 to TRBJ2-7, with a weak D call TRBD1 (5 bases). The V gene's germline CDR1 is SEHNR and CDR2 FQNEAQ (reference sequence). This CDR3 is built from 16 residues. Deletions cut 5 bases from V and 0 bases from J, with 17 bases between. The CDR3 region has the DNA TGTGCCAGCAGCGCGACGGCAGGGCCGAGCTCCTACGAGCAGTACTTC. Its protein is CASSATAGPSSYEQYF.

The rearrangement joins TRBV29-1 to TRBJ1-2, with TRBD1 identical over 10 bases. This CDR3 is built from 13 residues. The germline V gene has CDR1 SQVTM and CDR2 ANQGSEA. Losses at the gene ends were 6 bases for V and 6 bases for J; bases not matched to a gene: 7. CDR3: CSVPTGGFNGYTF. The CDR3, as DNA: TGCAGCGTACCGACAGGGGGCTTCAATGGCTACACCTTC.

The rearrangement links TRBV24-1 to TRBJ2-1, with 13 bases matching TRBD2. The CDR3 is made up of 16 amino acids. The trim removed 3 bases at V and 8 bases at J, leaving 6 bases unmatched. Germline V gene lookup returns CDR1 KGHDR and CDR2 SFDVKD. CDR3 sequence reads: CATSDPTSGGADEQFF. CDR3 bases: TGTGCCACCAGTGATCCCACTAGCGGGGGGGCCGATGAGCAGTTCTTC.

V is TRBV19 and J is TRBJ2-3, with D maybe TRBD2 (6 bases). Germline CDR1 LNHDA, CDR2 SQIVND (reference sequence). V lost 5 bases and J lost 6, with 21 bases in between. The CDR3 sequence is 16 residues long. The CDR3 loop is CASSLFGAGPSDTQYF. CDR3 bases: TGTGCCAGTAGTCTCTTCGGAGCGGGCCCCTCGGATACGCAGTATTTT.

The genes are TRBV28 and TRBJ2-7; D may be TRBD1 or TRBD2 (5 bases each). Per germline, CDR1 MDHEN and CDR2 SYDVKM. V was pared by 7 bases and J by 5 bases, with 12 bases between. This CDR3 has 12 residues. In DNA, the CDR3 is TGTGCCAGCACCTCTGGGGGACACGAGCAGTACGTC. It yields the protein CASTSGGHEQYV.

The V gene is TRBV28, the J gene TRBJ2-7; maybe TRBD1 (6 bases). The V gene's germline CDR1 is MDHEN and CDR2 SYDVKM. V lost 3 bases, J lost 6 bases, and 6 bases lay in between. CDR3 size: 11 residues. The CDR3 nucleotides are TGTGCCAGCAGTTTCAGGGGCGAGCAGTACGTC. Amino acids: CASSFRGEQYV.

The V and J genes are TRBV7-2 and TRBJ2-5; 7 bases fit TRBD2. J gave up 5 bases and V 1 base, and 4 bases lay outside the gene matches. The CDR3 is 14 residues long. From germline, CDR1 is SGHTA and CDR2 FQGNSA. The CDR3 coding sequence is TGTGCCAGCAGCTTAGAGGGAGGGTCCGAGACCCAGTACTTC. Encoded protein: CASSLEGGSETQYF.

The count of this clonotype is one. The J gene is TRBJ2-7, the V gene TRBV20-1; D remains unclear. The CDR3 is 13 residues long. Germline V gene lookup returns CDR1 DFQATT and CDR2 SNEGSKA (reference sequence). V was pared by 0 bases and J by 3 bases, with 9 bases between. The CDR3: CSARDWLFYEQYF. The CDR3 nucleotides are TGCAGTGCTAGAGACTGGCTGTTCTACGAGCAGTACTTC.

V usage is TRBV29-1 and J usage is TRBJ1-5; the match to TRBD1 covers 9 bases. Trimming cost V 4 bases and J 5 bases; bases outside gene matches: 3. Germline-derived CDR1 and CDR2 are SQVTM and ANQGSEA. The CDR3 spans 13 residues. CDR3 sequence reads: CSVGDREHQPQHF. As DNA, the CDR3 is TGCAGCGTTGGGGACAGGGAACATCAGCCCCAGCATTTT.

This chain joins TRBV27 and TRBJ2-7; D gene ambiguous. CDR1 and CDR2 from the germline V gene are MNHEY and SMNVEV (reference sequence). V was shortened by 6 bases and J by 0 bases, with 15 bases between the two germline ends. This CDR3 is 15 amino acids long. This CDR3 reads CASRIDITSSYEQYF. CDR3 bases: TGTGCCAGCAGGATAGACATCACGAGCTCCTACGAGCAGTACTTC.

The chain has TRBV20-1 and TRBJ1-5; D unresolved. V was cut by 6 bases and J by 0 bases, with 15 bases left in between. The CDR3 covers 15 residues. Germline CDR1 and CDR2: DFQATT and SNEGSKA (reference sequence). In DNA form, the CDR3 reads TGCAGTGCCAAGGAGGGCCCCTATAGCAATCAGCCCCAGCATTTT. Amino acids: CSAKEGPYSNQPQHF.

This chain uses TRBV12-3 or TRBV12-4 with TRBJ1-2, with a tentative D call TRBD1 (5 bases). The CDR3 length is 13 residues. The germline V and J ends were trimmed by 6 bases and 8 bases, with 16 bases remaining between them. CDR3: CASRRPGIGGYTF. CDR3 DNA sequence: TGTGCCAGCAGGAGACCAGGGATTGGCGGCTACACCTTC.

This clonotype was counted once. The chain recombines TRBV29-1 with TRBJ2-5; TRBD1 matches at 9 bases. Looked up from germline, CDR1 is SQVTM and CDR2 is ANQGSEA. CDR3 length equals 12 residues. The junction had 4 bases not matched to a gene; V was cut back by 6 bases and J by 5 bases. CDR3 bases: TGCAGCGTGGACAGGGGAATGGAGACCCAGTACTTC. The encoded protein is CSVDRGMETQYF.

The J gene is TRBJ1-1, the V gene TRBV6-4, with 7 nucleotides matching TRBD1. The CDR3 is 13 residues long. V dropped 4 bases and J dropped 6; count of bases not matched to a gene: 5. CDR1 and CDR2 (germline): MRHNA, SNTAGT. CDR3 residues: CASSVTGTAEAFF. In nucleotides, the CDR3 is TGTGCCAGCAGTGTCACCGGGACAGCTGAAGCTTTCTTT.

The rearrangement links TRBV3-1 to TRBJ2-7; D gene uncertain. The length of the CDR3 is 11 residues. CDR1 and CDR2 (germline): LGHDT, YNNKEL (reference sequence). The V end was cut by 1 base, the J end by 6 bases, with 4 bases between. The CDR3 nucleotides read TGTGCCAGCAGCCAAGGGAGCGAGCAGTACTTC. Protein sequence: CASSQGSEQYF.

This chain joins TRBV7-9 and TRBJ1-1, with 7 bases lining up with TRBD1. This CDR3 has 15 amino acids. Losses at the gene ends were 2 bases for V and 1 base for J; bases not matched to a gene: 4. Germline CDR1 SEHNR, CDR2 FQNEAQ (reference sequence). The CDR3 nucleotides read TGTGCCAGCAGCTTATCTGCAGGGGGGAACACTGAAGCTTTCTTT. Protein: CASSLSAGGNTEAFF.

V usage is TRBV20-1 and J usage is TRBJ1-5; D might be TRBD1 (5 bases). Trimming took off 3 bases at V and 8 bases at J, with 17 bases between the two ends. Germline V lookup: CDR1 DFQATT, CDR2 SNEGSKA (reference sequence). This CDR3 spans 14 amino acids. The CDR3 DNA reads as TGCAGTGCTAGCCGGGGCCAAAGGTATGAGCCCCAGCATTTT. Protein: CSASRGQRYEPQHF.

The V gene is TRBV19, the J gene TRBJ1-2, with 8 bases lining up with TRBD1. V was clipped by 4 bases and J by 3 bases; unmatched bases: 1. The CDR3 runs to 13 residues. CDR1 is LNHDA and CDR2 is SQIVND in the germline V gene (reference sequence). CDR3 residues: CASSKGQDYGYTF. The CDR3 region has the DNA TGTGCCAGTAGTAAGGGACAGGACTATGGCTACACCTTC.

CDR3 in DNA: TGTGCCAGCAGCGTAGGTATGGGTTCGGAAAAACTGTTTTTT. Translating it yields CASSVGMGSEKLFF. V gene TRBV9 combines with J gene TRBJ1-4; D is ambiguous. This CDR3 comprises 14 residues. The V and J ends lost 0 bases and 8 bases respectively, with 11 bases between them. The germline CDR1 and CDR2 sequences are SGDLS and YYNGEE.

This chain connects TRBV6-5 to TRBJ1-1; D is unclear. Germline CDR1 reads MNHEY; CDR2 reads SVGAGI. V was pared by 7 bases and J by 4 bases, with 10 bases between. The CDR3 runs 12 residues. As DNA, the CDR3 is TGTGCCAGCATTGGTGTAGGCACTGAAGCTTTCTTT. Its translation: CASIGVGTEAFF.

The chain recombines TRBV9 with TRBJ2-2; 10 nucleotides match TRBD2. Germline trimming cut 5 bases from V and 6 bases from J; bases unmatched to any gene: 7. There are 15 residues in the CDR3. Germline V gives CDR1 SGDLS, CDR2 YYNGEE. Here the CDR3 reads CASSNPAGGPGELFF. In DNA, the CDR3 is TGTGCCAGCAGTAACCCAGCGGGAGGGCCCGGGGAGCTGTTTTTT.

The gene calls are TRBV5-1 and TRBJ2-5, with 7 bases that match TRBD1. The V gene's germline CDR1 is SGHRS and CDR2 YFSETQ. The J segment lost 4 bases and the V segment lost 3 bases, leaving 18 bases of the junction unmatched. The CDR3 is 18 amino acids. CDR3 DNA: TGCGCCAGCAGCTCCATTGTTAACACAGACAGGGTAGCAGAGACCCAGTACTTC. Its translation: CASSSIVNTDRVAETQYF.

V and J are TRBV23-1 and TRBJ1-5; D not resolved. TRBV23-1 has ORF status, its function being uncertain. The CDR3 extends over 19 amino acids. V was cut by 3 bases and J by 5 bases, with 26 bases left in between. In nucleotides, the CDR3 is TGCGCCAGCAGTCACCTAGGTTCTGGGCGGTCGATCGGGGATCAGCCCCAGCATTTT. Translation gives CASSHLGSGRSIGDQPQHF.